This T cell receptor beta chain stems from a study of blood T cell repertoires in COVID-19. Study-wide context: From T cells, B-cell-depleted T cells, or PBMCs came the material, which was cDNA or gDNA.

The CDR3 length is 14 residues. Germline CDR1 is SGDLS and CDR2 is YYNGEE. V dropped 0 bases and J dropped 1 base, with 7 bases sitting between them. Points on this clone: Other nucleotide sequences from this sample produce the same CDR3.

Sequencing was performed with immunoSEQ multiplex PCR; in TCRdb, only in-frame clones are kept and a portion is missing. The data show 150,000 to 200,000 clones, around 84% seen once. The chain recombines TRBV9 with TRBJ1-1; D not certain. The receptor comes from a woman aged 70-85 years with COVID-19, enrolled during active disease. Sequenced sample: peripheral blood. The CDR3 DNA reads TGTGCCAGCAGCGTAGCCCCGGGGAACACTGAAGCTTTCTTT. Translated: CASSVAPGNTEAFF.